The 4 T cell receptor beta chains in this list originate from one sample, sequenced in a study of T cells in Graves' hyperthyroidism and ophthalmopathy. Using RNA transcripts as the source, TCR beta CDR3 regions were amplified. An initial round of RT-PCR targeting the TCR CDR3 relied on the HTBI primer set. MiXCR, run by TCRdb on the multiplex PCR reads, gives a single entry per CDR3 protein. The repertoire has around 300,000 distinct CDR3 sequences, over 20% of them found once; the top ten carry roughly 60%. The specimen was blood. The receptor source for this set is a man under 40 with Graves' ophthalmopathy.

This clonotype has just a few counts. The V and J genes are TRBV14 and TRBJ2-3; D is undetermined. Germline V lookup: CDR1 SGHDN, CDR2 FVKESK. Trimming removed 2 bases from V and 7 bases from J, with 7 bases in between. This CDR3 has 12 amino acids. The CDR3 spells CASSQSEYTQYF. DNA of the CDR3: TGTGCCAGCAGCCAATCCGAGTATACGCAGTATTTT.

This clonotype was seen ten or more times. V gene TRBV2 combines with J gene TRBJ1-1, with 7 nucleotides matching TRBD1. The ends lost 4 bases at V and 7 bases at J; junction bases unmatched: 9. This CDR3 contains 14 residues. The germline V gene has CDR1 SNHLY and CDR2 FYNNEI. The CDR3 sequence: CASSVDRAQGEAFF. DNA for the CDR3: TGTGCCAGCAGTGTTGACAGGGCCCAAGGTGAAGCTTTCTTT.

This clonotype appeared many times. This chain connects TRBV20-1 to TRBJ1-2; 7 bases align to TRBD1. Germline V gene data show CDR1 as DFQATT and CDR2 as SNEGSKA (reference sequence). The CDR3 totals 12 residues. The V gene end was trimmed by 5 bases and the J gene end by 5 bases; junction bases not matched to a gene: 5. The CDR3 DNA reads as TGCAGTGCTTCACCGGGACAGTATGGCTACACCTTC. Its protein is CSASPGQYGYTF.

This clonotype was observed a single time. V and J are TRBV2 and TRBJ2-7; no reliable D call. The CDR3 consists of 13 residues. Germline CDR1 reads SNHLY; CDR2 reads FYNNEI. V was shortened by 1 base and J by 2 bases, with 6 bases between the two germline ends. The CDR3, as DNA: TGTGCCAGCAGTGAAGAGCGAGCCTACGAGCAGTACTTC. Translating gives CASSEERAYEQYF.